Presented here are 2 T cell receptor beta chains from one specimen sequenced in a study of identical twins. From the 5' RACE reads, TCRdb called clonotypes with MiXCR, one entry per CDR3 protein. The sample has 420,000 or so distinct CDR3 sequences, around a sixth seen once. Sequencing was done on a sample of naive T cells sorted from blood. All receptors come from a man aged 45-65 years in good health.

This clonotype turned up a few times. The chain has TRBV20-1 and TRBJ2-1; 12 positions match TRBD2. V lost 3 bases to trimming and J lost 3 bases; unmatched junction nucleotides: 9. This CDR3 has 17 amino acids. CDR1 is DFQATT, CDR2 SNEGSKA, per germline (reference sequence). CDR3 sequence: CSASGLAGGRIYNEQFF. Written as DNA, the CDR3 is TGCAGTGCTAGCGGGCTAGCGGGAGGGAGGATCTACAATGAGCAGTTCTTC.

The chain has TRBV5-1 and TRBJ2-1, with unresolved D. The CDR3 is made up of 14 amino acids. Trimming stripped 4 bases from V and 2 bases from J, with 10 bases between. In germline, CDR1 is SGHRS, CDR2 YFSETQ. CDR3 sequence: CASSHDGTYNEQFF. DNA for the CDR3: TGCGCCAGCAGCCACGACGGAACCTACAATGAGCAGTTCTTC.